This record concerns one TCR beta chain sequence. These data originate in a study of T cell repertoires in aging, cancer and after chemotherapy. TCR beta rearrangements were amplified from peripheral blood genomic DNA. The CDR3 loop spans 18 amino acids. The germline V gene has CDR1 DFQATT and CDR2 SNEGSKA (reference sequence). A mixed TRB-A/B primer pool amplified rearranged TRB by multiplex touch-down PCR. TCRdb ran MiXCR on the multiplex PCR reads and lists one entry per CDR3 protein. Of 6,500 to 7,500 distinct CDR3 sequences in the sample, around 50% are singletons; the top ten hold 1.5% to 2%. V gene TRBV20-1 combines with J gene TRBJ2-3; 15 positions match TRBD2. The sequence came from a human donor with a solid tumor. The sequenced sample was blood. The CDR3 reads CSGAGTSGRSVWSDTQYF. CDR3 nucleotide sequence: TGCAGCGGGGCCGGGACTAGCGGGAGGAGTGTGTGGTCAGATACGCAGTATTTT.